This TCR beta chain came from a study of blood T cell repertoires in COVID-19. Study summary: Whether acute or convalescent, the COVID-19 samples came from the United States, Italy and Spain. The analysed material was cDNA or gDNA that came from T cells, B-cell-depleted T cells, or PBMCs.

How the authors handled the data: Amplification from reference gene primers served as the basis for estimated nucleated cell counts. Using immunoSEQ multiplex PCR, the repertoire was profiled, and TCRdb retains in-frame clones only, with some absent. Clone size and the V and J calls come from that table; the DNA yielded D and trimming. This table has under 200,000 clones, roughly 88% appearing once. Germline V gene sequence: CDR1 MNHNS, CDR2 SASEGT. V was cut by 1 base and J by 0 bases, with 4 bases left in between. CDR3 length: 14 amino acids. The source is a woman of 80 years or more with acute or convalescent COVID-19. J is TRBJ1-5 and V is TRBV6-1; no firm D call. The sample comprised peripheral blood. The CDR3 DNA is TGTGCCAGCAGTGAAGTGTATAGCAATCAGCCCCAGCATTTT. Its translation is CASSEVYSNQPQHF.